This T cell receptor beta chain was identified in a study of cytomegalovirus exposure and HLA in healthy donors. PCR employed 60 Vbeta and 13 Jbeta primers. Measured with immunoSEQ multiplex PCR; TCRdb has only the in-frame clones, and not every one. The data contain roughly 100,000 clones, roughly 66% of them singletons. CDR1 and CDR2 (germline): LGHNA, YNFKEQ. The CDR3 is made up of 16 amino acids. V gave up 0 bases and J gave up 4 bases; unmatched junction bases: 8. In this sample, this clone turned up once. The sequence came from a woman aged 45-60 years in good health and CMV-seronegative. The chain joins TRBV4-2 to TRBJ2-7; TRBD2 matches 8 bases. The sample was PBMCs. CDR3 nucleotide sequence: TGTGCCAGCAGCCAAGATCGCTTCGGGACTAGTTACGAGCAGTACTTC. It yields the protein CASSQDRFGTSYEQYF.